Each of the 7 T cell receptor beta chains below was sequenced from the same sample in a study of blood T cell repertoires in COVID-19. Clones were read by immunoSEQ multiplex PCR, and TCRdb kept only the in-frame ones, dropping some. The sample has 90,000 to 110,000 clones, around three quarters seen once; the top ten hold around 4%. The sample comprised peripheral blood. The receptors here all came from a human donor in a cohort sampled during active or convalescent COVID-19.

J is TRBJ2-1 and V is TRBV6-2 or TRBV6-3, with 10 bases that match TRBD2. J was trimmed by 2 bases and V by 6 bases; bases with no gene match: 10. The V gene's germline CDR1 is MNHEY and CDR2 SVGEGT. The CDR3 is made up of 17 amino acids. CDR3 sequence reads: CASSLPGLARPYNEQFF. Here the CDR3 DNA reads TGTGCCAGCAGCCTACCGGGACTAGCGAGGCCCTACAATGAGCAGTTCTTC.

This chain links TRBV11-2 with TRBJ2-3, with TRBD2 matching 12 bases. CDR3 length equals 19 residues. Germline V gives CDR1 SGHAT, CDR2 FQNNGV. V trimming: 1 base; J trimming: 0 bases; junction bases outside the gene matches: 8. The CDR3 bases are TGTGCCAGCAGCTTAGGACTAGCGGGAGTGGGCATAAGCACAGATACGCAGTATTTT. Translation: CASSLGLAGVGISTDTQYF.

The chain is built from TRBV2 and TRBJ2-3; 8 bases are a match to TRBD2. The V segment lost 6 bases and the J segment 0 bases; nucleotides outside the gene matches: 8. Germline-derived CDR1 and CDR2 are SNHLY and FYNNEI. The CDR3 sequence is 16 residues long. In nucleotides, the CDR3 is TGTGCCAGCAGGAAACTAGCGGACTATAGCACAGATACGCAGTATTTT. Translating it yields CASRKLADYSTDTQYF.

J is TRBJ2-5 and V is TRBV5-5; the match to TRBD2 covers 7 bases. CDR3 length: 16 amino acids. The germline CDR1 and CDR2 sequences are SGHKS and YYEKEE (reference sequence). V shed 0 bases, J shed 1 base, and the junction held 6 bases outside the gene matches. The chain's CDR3 is CASSLVPAGFQETQYF. The DNA of the CDR3 is TGTGCCAGCAGCTTGGTTCCAGCGGGGTTCCAAGAGACCCAGTACTTC.

The chain combines TRBV7-2 with TRBJ1-1; D gene uncertain. V was pared by 1 base and J by 0 bases, with 12 bases between. Germline V gene lookup returns CDR1 SGHTA and CDR2 FQGNSA. The CDR3 extends over 16 amino acids. CDR3 nucleotide sequence: TGTGCCAGCAGCTTAGGACCCAGGACTATGAACACTGAAGCTTTCTTT. This encodes CASSLGPRTMNTEAFF. The whole variable domain, filled in from reference TRBV7-2 and TRBJ1-1, reads GAGVSQSPSNKVTEKGKDVELRCDPISGHTALYWYRQSLGQGLEFLIYFQGNSAPDKSGLPSDRFSAERTGGSVSTLTIQRTQQEDSAVYLCASSLGPRTMNTEAFFGQGTRLTVV.

The genes are TRBV5-8 and TRBJ2-2, with D possibly TRBD1 on 5 matching bases. The CDR3 length is 13 residues. The V end lost 5 bases, the J end lost 3 bases, and 8 bases lay between the germline ends. Germline CDR1 and CDR2: SGHTS and YDEGEE. As DNA, the CDR3 is TGTGCCAGCAGAGGGGCGGACACCGGGGAGCTGTTTTTT. It encodes CASRGADTGELFF.

For this clone: At one of its ends the junction is not consistent with the germline gene, which may arise from a read error. This rearrangement joins TRBV20-1 to TRBJ1-1; D is possibly TRBD1 (5 bases). The CDR3 runs to 10 residues. Germline loops: CDR1 DFQATT, CDR2 SNEGSKA (reference sequence). As DNA, the CDR3 is TGCAGTGCTAGAGGAGGCGGGGCCCCCTTT. It encodes CSARGGGAPF.